These T cell receptor beta chains were read from a single sample in a study of memory CD4+ T cells and cytomegalovirus serostatus. Sequenced by immunoSEQ multiplex PCR; TCRdb stores in-frame clones only, minus some. The table has tens of thousands of clones, about 68% seen once. Sequencing was done on a sample of memory CD4+ T cells from blood. The receptors shown here come from an adult in good health and CMV-seropositive. Each CDR3 is given with its conserved first and last residue. Each record gives: clone size, J gene, V gene, D gene, CDR3 DNA, CDR3 protein. A D gene is named only where the DNA matches it firmly. Size values are once, few and many counts, or a class for expanded clones, and some rows have none.

.	TRBJ2-1	TRBV4-3	TRBD2	TGCGCCAGCAGTCGGACTAGCTTGGATGAGCAGTTCTTC	CASSRTSLDEQFF
.	TRBJ1-3	TRBV7-2	.	TGTGCCAGCAGCCCCAGCTCCAGAGACAGTCTATATTTT	CASSPSSRDSLYF
.	TRBJ2-5	TRBV9	.	TGTGCCAGCAGCCCTCGTTCTGGGGTAGAGACCCAGTACTTC	CASSPRSGVETQYF
.	TRBJ2-2	TRBV29-1	.	TGCAGCGTTGAAGAGGCGGGACACTCAACCGGGGAGCTGTTTTTT	CSVEEAGHSTGELFF
.	TRBJ2-2	TRBV10-1	.	TGCGCCAGCAGTACCCAATCGAACACCGGGGAGCTGTTTTTT	CASSTQSNTGELFF
.	TRBJ2-1	TRBV7-2	.	TGTGCCAGCAGCTTAGTAGGGGGGGACTACAATGAGCAGTTCTTC	CASSLVGGDYNEQFF
few	TRBJ1-2	TRBV5-1	.	TGCGCCAGCACTGAGGACGGCTATGGCTACACCTTC	CASTEDGYGYTF
.	TRBJ1-3	TRBV6-1	.	TGTGCCAGCCGGGGGTTAAGTGGAAACACCATATATTTT	CASRGLSGNTIYF
.	TRBJ1-5	TRBV30	.	TGTGCCTGGACGGGGGGAAGCAATCAGCCCCAGCATTTT	CAWTGGSNQPQHF
few	TRBJ1-5	TRBV30	.	TGTGCCTGGAGTGTTGGTCCCAGGCCCTCCGCCCAGCATTTT	CAWSVGPRPSAQHF
few	TRBJ1-2	TRBV5-4	TRBD1	TGTGCCAGCAGTGGGACAGGTGGCTATGGCTACACCTTC	CASSGTGGYGYTF
.	TRBJ2-7	TRBV28	.	TGTGCCAGCAGTTTACAGTACGAGCAGTACTTC	CASSLQYEQYF
.	TRBJ2-3	TRBV7-3	TRBD1	TGTGCCAGCAGCCAGGGACAGGGAATTACTAGCACAGATACGCAGTATTTT	CASSQGQGITSTDTQYF
.	TRBJ2-7	TRBV5-4	TRBD1	TGTGCCAGCAGCCTTACAGGGGGCGCATCCTACGAGCAGTACTTC	CASSLTGGASYEQYF
.	TRBJ2-3	TRBV5-1	.	TGCGCCAGCAGCCGGGACCGGACGCAGTATTTT	CASSRDRTQYF
.	TRBJ2-2	TRBV11-3	TRBD1	TGTGCCAGCAGCTCGCCGGACAGGGGCGAGATTGCGAACACCGGGGAGCTGTTTTTT	CASSSPDRGEIANTGELFF
.	TRBJ2-2	TRBV2	TRBD2	TGTGCCAGCAGCGATTTAGCGGGAGGGCAAGGGGAGCTGTTTTTT	CASSDLAGGQGELFF
few	TRBJ2-5	TRBV7-7	.	TGTGCCAGCAGCGGCAGCGGTTGGGGAGAGACCCAGTACTTC	CASSGSGWGETQYF
few	TRBJ2-2	TRBV6-4	.	TGTGCCAGCAGCGAACAGGCTGTCACCGGGGAGCTGTTTTTT	CASSEQAVTGELFF
.	TRBJ2-3	TRBV28	TRBD2	TGTGCCAGCAGCGGGACTAGCGGGAGAAGCACAGATACGCAGTATTTT	CASSGTSGRSTDTQYF
.	TRBJ2-5	TRBV4-3	.	TGCGCCAGCAGCCAAGGGGAGAGAGAGACCCAGTACTTC	CASSQGERETQYF
.	TRBJ2-7	TRBV7-2	.	TGTGCCAGCAGCCTGGAGCCCCAACCATCCTACGAGCAGTACTTC	CASSLEPQPSYEQYF
.	TRBJ1-1	TRBV5-1	.	TGCGCCAGCAGCTTGGGGCAAGTGTTTATGAACACTGAAGCTTTCTTT	CASSLGQVFMNTEAFF
few	TRBJ1-1	TRBV5-1	TRBD1	TGCGCCAGCGCGTTAACCGGGACAGGGAACACTGAAGCTTTCTTT	CASALTGTGNTEAFF
.	TRBJ1-4	TRBV28	.	TGTGCCAGCAGCCAGGTGGGGGCCAGTGAAAAACTGTTTTTT	CASSQVGASEKLFF
.	TRBJ2-7	TRBV7-8	.	TGTGCCAGCAGCTCCCGGGACGGTCACTACGAGCAGTACTTC	CASSSRDGHYEQYF
.	TRBJ1-1	TRBV7-2	TRBD1	TGTGCCAGCAGCTCGGACAGGGGGAACACTGAAGCTTTCTTT	CASSSDRGNTEAFF
.	TRBJ2-5	TRBV4-3	.	TGCGCCAGCAGCCAAGAAAGAGGGACCCAGTACTTC	CASSQERGTQYF
few	TRBJ1-1	TRBV29-1	.	TGCAGCGCGGGGGGATCGGACACTGAAGCTTTCTTT	CSAGGSDTEAFF
.	TRBJ1-2	TRBV6-6	TRBD1	TGTGCCAGCAGTTACGCTGGGACAGGGATGGAGTATGGCTACACCTTC	CASSYAGTGMEYGYTF
.	TRBJ2-1	TRBV2	.	TGTGCCAGCACAATGGCCGGGAATGAGCAGTTCTTC	CASTMAGNEQFF